These 26 T cell receptor beta chains share one sample of origin, sequenced in a study of T cell repertoires in ileal Crohn's disease. TCRdb's copy holds only in-frame clones and misses some; the assay was immunoSEQ multiplex PCR. Of more than 2,000 clones listed, about 74% are singletons. The sorted cells were lamina propria lymphocytes from surgical specimens, first isolated by density gradient. Sequencing was carried out using CD8+ T cells from ileum. The receptors come from an adult with Crohn's disease. Some clones in this sample may be carry-over from other donors' samples.

V gene TRBV29-1 combines with J gene TRBJ2-1, with TRBD2 matching over 13 bases. CDR1 is SQVTM, CDR2 ANQGSEA, per germline. J was trimmed by 8 bases and V by 1 base; bases with no gene match: 5. The CDR3 runs to 15 residues. CDR3 sequence: CSVEGTSGRVDEQFF. The CDR3 nucleotides read TGCAGCGTTGAAGGCACTAGCGGGAGGGTCGATGAGCAGTTCTTC.

The rearrangement links TRBV19 to TRBJ1-2, with 7 bases identical to TRBD1. Trimming removed 3 bases from V and 4 bases from J; junction bases left unmatched: 2. The CDR3 length is 13 residues. Looked up from germline, CDR1 is LNHDA and CDR2 is SQIVND (reference sequence). For the CDR3, the DNA is TGTGCCAGTAGTATGGGGACAGCCTATGGCTACACCTTC. This codes for CASSMGTAYGYTF.

This clone rates as medium-sized (0.01 to 0.1%). This CDR3 is also generated by other DNA sequences in the sample. The rearrangement joins TRBV5-6 to TRBJ2-7; no clear D gene. Trimming pared 0 bases from V and 5 bases from J, leaving 6 bases between. Germline V CDR1 and CDR2: SGHDT, YYEEEE. The length of the CDR3 is 12 residues. This chain's CDR3 is CASSLVADEQYF. The CDR3 DNA is TGTGCCAGCAGCTTGGTAGCTGACGAGCAGTACTTC.

A few counts support this clone. This chain uses TRBV7-2 with TRBJ1-2, with TRBD1 identical over 9 bases. Germline V gene data show CDR1 as SGHTA and CDR2 as FQGNSA. The CDR3 spans 15 residues. Unmatched junction bases numbered 12, after V lost 7 bases and J lost 6 bases. The CDR3 coding sequence is TGTGCCAGCATCATGACAGGGGGTTCCGGTGATGGCTACACCTTC. Amino acids: CASIMTGGSGDGYTF.

This clone has a handful of counts. The chain joins TRBV27 to TRBJ1-2, with 7 nucleotides matching TRBD1. The ends lost 2 bases at V and 6 bases at J; junction bases unmatched: 3. Germline values: CDR1 MNHEY, CDR2 SMNVEV (reference sequence). The CDR3 is made up of 13 amino acids. The CDR3: CASSLQGGHGYTF. The CDR3 nucleotides read TGTGCCAGCAGTTTACAGGGGGGTCATGGCTACACCTTC.

The gene calls are TRBV4-3 and TRBJ2-7, with 8 bases lining up with TRBD2. V shed 3 bases, J shed 7 bases, and the junction held 8 bases outside the gene matches. The CDR3 spans 14 residues. Germline-derived CDR1 and CDR2 are LGHNA and YSLEER. As DNA, the CDR3 is TGCGCCAGCAGCCAGACGGGAGGGCCGGGGGAGCAGTACTTC. Translating it yields CASSQTGGPGEQYF.

This clone was seen more than once but under ten times. This rearrangement joins TRBV27 to TRBJ2-7, with D possibly matching TRBD1 (6 bases). The CDR3 covers 12 residues. The germline V gene encodes CDR1 MNHEY and CDR2 SMNVEV (reference sequence). V gave up 4 bases and J gave up 6 bases, with 10 bases separating them. DNA of the CDR3: TGTGCCAGCAGTTCACAGGGACGCGAGCAGTACTTC. Amino acids: CASSSQGREQYF.

This clone was detected once. The chain combines TRBV7-8 with TRBJ2-1; maybe TRBD2 (6 bases). Trimming stripped 2 bases from V and 4 bases from J, with 12 bases between. Looked up from germline, CDR1 is SGHVS and CDR2 is FQNEAQ. The CDR3 is 15 residues long. The CDR3 bases are TGTGCCAGCAGCTTATATGATCGGGGGTACAATGAGCAGTTCTTC. Translating it yields CASSLYDRGYNEQFF.

The chain joins TRBV7-6 to TRBJ2-1; D perhaps matches TRBD2 (5 bases). CDR3 length: 14 amino acids. Germline values: CDR1 SGHVS, CDR2 FNYEAQ. Deletions cut 3 bases from V and 5 bases from J, with 11 bases between. The CDR3 loop reads CASSFASLHNEQFF. The CDR3 coding sequence is TGTGCCAGCAGCTTCGCTAGCCTCCACAATGAGCAGTTCTTC.

The gene calls are TRBV4-1 and TRBJ2-7, with 12 bases lining up with TRBD2. Germline-derived CDR1 and CDR2 are MGHRA and YSYEKL. The J segment lost 2 bases and the V segment lost 3 bases, leaving 5 bases of the junction unmatched. This CDR3 has 16 residues. CDR3 nucleotides: TGCGCCAGCAGCCAGGCTAGCGGGAGGGCCACCTACGAGCAGTACTTC. Translated, it gives CASSQASGRATYEQYF.

This rearrangement joins TRBV2 to TRBJ2-5; D perhaps matches TRBD1 (6 bases). V lost 6 bases and J 4 bases, leaving 15 bases between the germline ends. This CDR3 is built from 14 residues. Germline assignment: CDR1 SNHLY and CDR2 FYNNEI. Here the CDR3 reads CASRLQGALETQYF. The CDR3 nucleotides are TGTGCCAGCAGGTTACAGGGAGCGTTAGAGACCCAGTACTTC.

The chain recombines TRBV6-5 with TRBJ2-1; D may be TRBD2 (6 bases). The CDR3 covers 14 residues. V lost 0 bases and J lost 5, with 8 bases in between. Germline V CDR1 and CDR2: MNHEY, SVGAGI. CDR3 loop: CASSYSRGNNEQFF. Here the CDR3 DNA reads TGTGCCAGCAGTTACTCGCGGGGAAACAATGAGCAGTTCTTC.

V is TRBV6-5 and J is TRBJ2-7; D remains ambiguous. The CDR3 contains 13 residues. Trimming pared 3 bases from V and 0 bases from J, leaving 6 bases between. The V gene's germline CDR1 is MNHEY and CDR2 SVGAGI. This CDR3 is CASSYQDSYEQYF. The CDR3 DNA follows: TGTGCCAGCAGTTATCAGGACTCCTACGAGCAGTACTTC.

This clone was observed a few times. The chain links TRBV7-8 to TRBJ2-5, with 9 bases that match TRBD1. Germline-derived CDR1 and CDR2 are SGHVS and FQNEAQ. The ends lost 1 base at V and 7 bases at J; junction bases unmatched: 7. This CDR3 has 15 amino acids. The chain's CDR3 is CASSLETGGRVTQYF. CDR3 in DNA: TGTGCCAGCAGCTTAGAGACAGGGGGTAGGGTGACCCAGTACTTC.

V and J are TRBV11-3 and TRBJ2-1; 10 bases are a match to TRBD2. V dropped 6 bases and J dropped 5; count of bases not matched to a gene: 4. Germline V lookup: CDR1 SGHNT, CDR2 YENEEA. The CDR3 has 14 residues. The CDR3 nucleotides read TGTGCCAGCAGTCAAGCGGGGGGGGACAATGAGCAGTTCTTC. Its translation is CASSQAGGDNEQFF.

This clone was seen only a few times. The chain carries TRBV27 and TRBJ1-5; 7 bases map to TRBD1. Germline V lookup: CDR1 MNHEY, CDR2 SMNVEV (reference sequence). V shed 4 bases, J shed 7 bases, and the junction held 10 bases outside the gene matches. The CDR3 runs 15 residues. The chain's CDR3 is CASSSRQGSRQPQHF. The CDR3 coding sequence is TGTGCCAGCAGTTCGAGACAGGGCAGCCGCCAGCCCCAGCATTTT.

This sequence joins TRBV4-3 and TRBJ2-1, with 8 nucleotides matching TRBD2. This CDR3 has 16 amino acids. Unmatched junction bases numbered 11, after V lost 4 bases and J lost 6 bases. Germline CDR1 is LGHNA and CDR2 is YSLEER. CDR3 region: CASSRRLARVSNEQFF. The CDR3 coding sequence is TGCGCCAGCAGCCGCAGACTAGCGCGGGTCAGCAATGAGCAGTTCTTC.

The chain combines TRBV5-1 with TRBJ2-7; 9 nucleotides match TRBD2. V dropped 6 bases and J dropped 0; count of bases not matched to a gene: 7. Germline lookup yields CDR1 SGHRS and CDR2 YFSETQ. The CDR3 has 15 amino acids. CDR3 DNA sequence: TGCGCCAGCAAGGTTAGCGGGAGCAGCTCCTACGAGCAGTACTTC. It codes for CASKVSGSSSYEQYF.

This chain uses TRBV7-9 with TRBJ2-7, with 11 nucleotides matching TRBD1. The CDR3 loop spans 18 amino acids. CDR1 is SEHNR, CDR2 FQNEAQ, per germline (reference sequence). V lost 5 bases and J lost 3; bases outside the gene matches: 15. The CDR3 bases are TGTGCCAGCAGCGGTCCCGGGACAGGGGGAACCTCCAACTACGAGCAGTACTTC. Amino acids: CASSGPGTGGTSNYEQYF.

The chain joins TRBV19 to TRBJ2-3; TRBD2 agrees at 11 bases. J was trimmed by 0 bases and V by 6 bases; bases with no gene match: 11. Germline V CDR1 and CDR2: LNHDA, SQIVND (reference sequence). The CDR3 loop spans 18 amino acids. The CDR3 spells CASRPNLGTSGSTDTQYF. The CDR3 DNA reads TGTGCCAGTAGGCCCAACCTAGGGACTAGCGGTAGCACAGATACGCAGTATTTT.

The chain carries TRBV27 and TRBJ1-1, with TRBD1 matching over 11 bases. This CDR3 comprises 16 residues. The J segment lost 1 base and the V segment lost 6 bases, leaving 7 bases of the junction unmatched. Germline assignment: CDR1 MNHEY and CDR2 SMNVEV (reference sequence). CDR3 region: CASRRDRGGRNTEAFF. The CDR3 DNA follows: TGTGCCAGCAGAAGGGACAGGGGGGGGAGGAACACTGAAGCTTTCTTT.

Points on this clone: A much larger clone sits a single nucleotide away, making a read error possible. This sequence joins TRBV9 and TRBJ2-3; D unresolved. Germline CDR1 and CDR2: SGDLS and YYNGEE. The CDR3 contains 13 residues. V lost 3 bases and J 2 bases, leaving 7 bases between the germline ends. The CDR3 coding sequence is TGTGCCAGCAGCGGGTGGGCCACAGATACGCAGTATTTT. Residues: CASSGWATDTQYF.

The rearrangement uses TRBV7-8 and TRBJ1-1, with 7 bases that match TRBD1. V lost 5 bases and J lost 1; bases outside the gene matches: 7. Germline CDR1 is SGHVS and CDR2 is FQNEAQ. The CDR3 is made up of 15 amino acids. In DNA, the CDR3 is TGTGCCAGCAGCCGTGAATGGGACAGGAACACTGAAGCTTTCTTT. Residues: CASSREWDRNTEAFF.

This chain uses TRBV14 with TRBJ2-5; TRBD1 aligns across 8 bases. Germline V gives CDR1 SGHDN, CDR2 FVKESK. The length of the CDR3 is 15 residues. V was clipped by 1 base and J by 5 bases; unmatched bases: 6. Here the CDR3 reads CASSQAQGVDETQYF. CDR3 coding DNA: TGTGCCAGCAGCCAAGCACAGGGGGTCGACGAGACCCAGTACTTC.

The CDR3 DNA reads TGTGCCAGCACCCTCGGGTCGAATGAGCAGTTCTTC. It translates to CASTLGSNEQFF. J is TRBJ2-1 and V is TRBV6-6; no reliable D call. The germline V gene has CDR1 MNHNY and CDR2 SVGAGI (reference sequence). The CDR3 runs 12 residues. V lost 7 bases and J 7 bases, leaving 11 bases between the germline ends.

V gene TRBV29-1 combines with J gene TRBJ2-4; possibly TRBD2 for D (5 bases). Germline CDR1 reads SQVTM; CDR2 reads ANQGSEA. This CDR3 is 16 amino acids long. Trimming removed 7 bases from V and 0 bases from J, with 19 bases in between. CDR3 amino acids: CSAKGAEGRAKNIQYF. The CDR3 bases are TGCAGCGCTAAAGGTGCTGAGGGCCGAGCCAAAAACATTCAGTACTTC.